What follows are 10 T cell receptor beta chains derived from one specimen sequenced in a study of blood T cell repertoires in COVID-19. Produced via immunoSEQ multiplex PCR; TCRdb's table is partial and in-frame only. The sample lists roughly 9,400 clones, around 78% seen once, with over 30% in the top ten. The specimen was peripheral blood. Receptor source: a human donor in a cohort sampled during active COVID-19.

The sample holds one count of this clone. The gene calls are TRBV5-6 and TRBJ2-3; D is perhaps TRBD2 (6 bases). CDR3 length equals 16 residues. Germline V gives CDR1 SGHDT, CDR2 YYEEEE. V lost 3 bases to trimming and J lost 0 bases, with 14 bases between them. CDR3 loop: CASSSPGGRSTDTQYF. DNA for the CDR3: TGTGCCAGCAGCTCCCCCGGGGGTAGGAGCACAGATACGCAGTATTTT.

CDR3 sequence: CATSSKGPGQVVGYPRLSYTF. CDR3 DNA: TGTGCCACCAGCAGTAAAGGACCGGGACAGGTCGTGGGATACCCTCGTTTGAGCTACACCTTC. The chain combines TRBV15 with TRBJ1-2, with 8 bases matching TRBD1. Germline V gene data show CDR1 as LNHNV and CDR2 as YYDKDF (reference sequence). V shed 3 bases, J shed 9 bases, and the junction held 30 bases outside the gene matches. The CDR3 contains 21 residues.

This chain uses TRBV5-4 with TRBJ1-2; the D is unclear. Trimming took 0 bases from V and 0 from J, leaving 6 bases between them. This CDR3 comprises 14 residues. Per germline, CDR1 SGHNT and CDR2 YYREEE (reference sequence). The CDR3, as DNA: TGTGCCAGCAGCTTGGACACCACTAACTATGGCTACACCTTC. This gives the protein CASSLDTTNYGYTF.

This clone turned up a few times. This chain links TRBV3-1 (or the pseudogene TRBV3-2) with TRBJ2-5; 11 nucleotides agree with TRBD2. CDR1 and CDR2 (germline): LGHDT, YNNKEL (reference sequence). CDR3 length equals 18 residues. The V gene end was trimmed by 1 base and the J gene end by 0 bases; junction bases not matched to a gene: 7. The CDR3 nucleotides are TGTGCCAGCAGCCAAGGATTCCTAGCGGGGGGACACCAAGAGACCCAGTACTTC. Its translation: CASSQGFLAGGHQETQYF.

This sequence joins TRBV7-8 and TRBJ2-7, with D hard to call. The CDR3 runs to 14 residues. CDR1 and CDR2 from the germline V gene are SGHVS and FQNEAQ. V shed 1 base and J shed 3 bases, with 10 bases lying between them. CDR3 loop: CASSLVVSNYEQYF. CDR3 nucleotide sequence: TGTGCCAGCAGCTTAGTAGTGAGCAACTACGAGCAGTACTTC.

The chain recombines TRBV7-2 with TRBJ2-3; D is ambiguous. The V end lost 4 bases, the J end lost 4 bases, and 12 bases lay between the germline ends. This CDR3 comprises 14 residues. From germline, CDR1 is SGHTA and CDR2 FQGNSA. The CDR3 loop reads CASSSKSGPDTQYF. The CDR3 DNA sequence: TGTGCCAGCAGCTCAAAGTCTGGCCCAGATACGCAGTATTTT.

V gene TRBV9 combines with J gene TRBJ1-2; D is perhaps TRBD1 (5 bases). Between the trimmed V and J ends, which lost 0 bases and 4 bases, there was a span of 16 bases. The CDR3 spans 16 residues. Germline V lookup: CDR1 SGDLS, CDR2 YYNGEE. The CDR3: CASSVAGGDYGYGYTF. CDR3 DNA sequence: TGTGCCAGCAGCGTAGCGGGGGGAGATTATGGCTATGGCTACACCTTC.

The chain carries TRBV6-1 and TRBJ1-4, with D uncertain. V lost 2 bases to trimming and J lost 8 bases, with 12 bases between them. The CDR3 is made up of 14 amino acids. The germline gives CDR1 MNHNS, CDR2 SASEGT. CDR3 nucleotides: TGTGCCAGCAGTGAAACGGCGGGAACGGAAAAACTGTTTTTT. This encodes CASSETAGTEKLFF.

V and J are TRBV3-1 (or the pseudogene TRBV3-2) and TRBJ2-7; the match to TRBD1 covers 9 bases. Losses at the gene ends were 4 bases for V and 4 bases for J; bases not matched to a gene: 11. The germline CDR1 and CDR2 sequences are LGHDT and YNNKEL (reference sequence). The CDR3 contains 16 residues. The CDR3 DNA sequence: TGTGCCAGCAGCCGATTATTTGGACAGGGGCTATACGAGCAGTACTTC. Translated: CASSRLFGQGLYEQYF.

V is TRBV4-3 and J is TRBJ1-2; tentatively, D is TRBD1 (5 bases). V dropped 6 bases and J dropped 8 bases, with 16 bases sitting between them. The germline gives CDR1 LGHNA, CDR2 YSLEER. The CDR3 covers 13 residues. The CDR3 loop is CASSGTPGWGYTF. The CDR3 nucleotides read TGCGCCAGCAGTGGAACCCCAGGGTGGGGCTACACCTTC.